The 18 T cell receptor beta chains below all came from one sample that was sequenced in a study of cytomegalovirus exposure and HLA in healthy donors. In the PCR, 60 Vbeta and 13 Jbeta primers were used. The table came from immunoSEQ multiplex PCR; TCRdb's copy has only in-frame clones and leaves some out. The data hold about 160,000 clones, with around 80% observed a single time. Sequenced material: PBMCs. Every receptor here comes from a man aged 35 to 55 in good health and CMV-seronegative.

The V gene is TRBV10-1, the J gene TRBJ2-2; TRBD2 matches 7 bases. The CDR3 spans 16 residues. CDR1 and CDR2 from the germline V gene are WNHNN and SYGVQD (reference sequence). Losses at the gene ends were 4 bases for V and 4 bases for J; bases not matched to a gene: 9. The CDR3 DNA follows: TGCGCCAGCAGTGTACTGGCGGGGGACTCCACCGGGGAGCTGTTTTTT. Protein sequence: CASSVLAGDSTGELFF.

This clone came up a few times. This chain joins TRBV4-3 and TRBJ2-5; 8 positions agree with TRBD2. Germline lookup yields CDR1 LGHNA and CDR2 YSLEER. With V trimmed by 0 bases and J by 9 bases, 9 bases remained unmatched. The length of the CDR3 is 15 residues. The DNA of the CDR3 is TGCGCCAGCAGCCAAGATAGAGGGGCGGGGGGTCCCCAGTACTTC. It encodes CASSQDRGAGGPQYF.

The chain is built from TRBV5-6 and TRBJ1-4; 8 nucleotides agree with TRBD1. CDR3 length equals 17 residues. The ends lost 0 bases at V and 7 bases at J; junction bases unmatched: 11. From germline, CDR1 is SGHDT and CDR2 YYEEEE. CDR3 sequence (DNA): TGTGCCAGCAGCTTGGTCGGACAGGGCATGGAGGGTGAAAAACTGTTTTTT. Its protein product is CASSLVGQGMEGEKLFF.

The chain employs TRBV30 and TRBJ2-5; D is perhaps TRBD2 (7 bases). V lost 4 bases and J lost 5, with 17 bases in between. Germline CDR1 GTSNPN, CDR2 SVGIG (reference sequence). The CDR3 runs 14 residues. CDR3 region: CAWTRDGGRETQYF. The CDR3 DNA sequence: TGTGCCTGGACCCGGGACGGGGGGCGGGAGACCCAGTACTTC.

The V call is TRBV5-4, the J call TRBJ2-5, with TRBD2 matching 9 bases. The CDR3 extends over 14 amino acids. J was trimmed by 3 bases and V by 4 bases; bases with no gene match: 4. Germline CDR1 reads SGHNT; CDR2 reads YYREEE (reference sequence). CDR3 sequence (DNA): TGTGCCAGCAGCGCCGGGACTAGCAAAGAGACCCAGTACTTC. Translated, it gives CASSAGTSKETQYF. Full variable domain (outside the CDR3, taken from reference TRBV5-4 and TRBJ2-5): ETGVTQSPTHLIKTRGQQVTLRCSSQSGHNTVSWYQQALGQGPQFIFQYYREEENGRGNFPPRFSGLQFPNYSSELNVNALELDDSALYLCASSAGTSKETQYFGPGTRLLVL.

V gene TRBV29-1 combines with J gene TRBJ2-7; the match to TRBD1 covers 7 bases. CDR1 SQVTM and CDR2 ANQGSEA come from the germline V gene. The CDR3 covers 12 residues. V shed 4 bases and J 3 bases; nucleotides not matched to a gene: 3. This CDR3 is CSVGQGYYEQYF. The DNA for the CDR3 is TGCAGCGTTGGACAGGGATACTACGAGCAGTACTTC.

The rearrangement links TRBV30 to TRBJ2-1; TRBD1 might be the D (6 bases). There are 15 residues in the CDR3. CDR1 is GTSNPN and CDR2 is SVGIG in the germline V gene (reference sequence). V shed 4 bases and J shed 1 base, with 14 bases lying between them. For the CDR3, the DNA is TGTGCCTGGAAGCCAGGGGCGGTATCCTACAATGAGCAGTTCTTC. Amino acids: CAWKPGAVSYNEQFF. Using reference TRBV30 and TRBJ2-1 for the parts outside the CDR3, the full variable domain is SQTIHQWPATLVQPVGSPLSLECTVEGTSNPNLYWYRQAAGRGLQLLFYSVGIGQISSEVPQNLSASRPQDRQFILSSKKLLLSDSGFYLCAWKPGAVSYNEQFFGPGTRLTVL.

The chain employs TRBV5-4 and TRBJ2-7; weak D call: TRBD1 (5 bases). The CDR3 is 13 residues long. The germline gives CDR1 SGHNT, CDR2 YYREEE (reference sequence). V was clipped by 2 bases and J by 5 bases, with 11 bases between them. The CDR3 sequence is CASSFDSFNEQYF. Here the CDR3 DNA reads TGTGCCAGCAGCTTTGACAGCTTCAACGAGCAGTACTTC.

The gene calls are TRBV27 and TRBJ2-1, with D perhaps matching TRBD1 (7 bases). CDR1 and CDR2 (germline): MNHEY, SMNVEV (reference sequence). Trimming removed 2 bases from V and 5 bases from J, with 22 bases in between. The CDR3 sequence is 18 residues long. The DNA for the CDR3 is TGTGCCAGCAGTTTAACCACCCTACAGGGGAGGCCCGACAATGAGCAGTTCTTC. Residues: CASSLTTLQGRPDNEQFF.

The count of this clone is one. This chain links TRBV15 with TRBJ2-7; D is perhaps TRBD1 (5 bases). The V gene's germline CDR1 is LNHNV and CDR2 YYDKDF (reference sequence). The length of the CDR3 is 15 residues. V lost 0 bases, J lost 3 bases, and 12 bases lay in between. The CDR3 nucleotides are TGTGCCACCAGCAGAGAGAGGACACTCGGCTACGAGCAGTACTTC. Amino acid sequence: CATSRERTLGYEQYF.

The chain employs TRBV6-1 and TRBJ2-7, with D possibly TRBD1 on 5 matching bases. The germline V and J ends were trimmed by 6 bases and 2 bases, with 17 bases remaining between them. The CDR3 loop spans 15 amino acids. Germline-derived CDR1 and CDR2 are MNHNS and SASEGT. CDR3 sequence reads: CASSGPGSSAYEQYF. The CDR3 DNA sequence: TGTGCCAGCAGCGGCCCAGGGTCCTCCGCCTACGAGCAGTACTTC.

The chain has TRBV11-2 and TRBJ2-5, with TRBD2 as a possible D gene (6 bases). Germline CDR1 SGHAT, CDR2 FQNNGV. CDR3 length: 16 amino acids. The V gene lost 1 base and the J gene lost 1 base, with 13 bases spanning the gap. CDR3 sequence (DNA): TGTGCCAGCAGCTTAGTGGGAGGTCACCTCCAAGAGACCCAGTACTTC. Translation gives CASSLVGGHLQETQYF.

This chain uses TRBV19 with TRBJ2-3, with 9 positions matching TRBD2. V dropped 5 bases and J dropped 2; count of bases not matched to a gene: 5. Germline assignment: CDR1 LNHDA and CDR2 SQIVND (reference sequence). The CDR3 totals 15 residues. The CDR3 nucleotides are TGTGCCAGTAGTCGGCGACTAGCGGCCACAGATACGCAGTATTTT. Residues: CASSRRLAATDTQYF.

The V call is TRBV27, the J call TRBJ1-2; TRBD1 agrees at 7 bases. In germline, CDR1 is MNHEY, CDR2 SMNVEV (reference sequence). The CDR3 length is 16 residues. Unmatched junction bases numbered 8, after V lost 0 bases and J lost 4 bases. The CDR3, as DNA: TGTGCCAGCAGTTTATCCCGCGACAGGGTCCCCTATGGCTACACCTTC. Translated, it gives CASSLSRDRVPYGYTF.

This clone was recorded once. The chain joins TRBV4-2 to TRBJ2-3; 10 bases agree with TRBD1. The CDR3 length is 16 residues. Per the germline V gene, CDR1 is LGHNA and CDR2 is YNFKEQ. V shed 1 base and J 5 bases; nucleotides not matched to a gene: 6. The CDR3, as DNA: TGTGCCAGCAGCCAAGTATGGACAGGGGGAATAGATACGCAGTATTTT. It codes for CASSQVWTGGIDTQYF.

V is TRBV7-2 and J is TRBJ2-7; TRBD2 aligns across 7 bases. There are 14 residues in the CDR3. The J segment lost 1 base and the V segment lost 5 bases, leaving 5 bases of the junction unmatched. Germline V lookup: CDR1 SGHTA, CDR2 FQGNSA. The CDR3: CASSLTGGSYEQYF. The CDR3 DNA reads as TGTGCCAGCAGCCTCACGGGGGGTTCCTACGAGCAGTACTTC.

The chain carries TRBV7-9 and TRBJ2-3; D is unclear. This CDR3 has 16 residues. Trimming pared 2 bases from V and 0 bases from J, leaving 12 bases between. The V gene's germline CDR1 is SEHNR and CDR2 FQNEAQ (reference sequence). CDR3 sequence: CASSLRSASSTDTQYF. CDR3 coding DNA: TGTGCCAGCAGCTTAAGAAGCGCCTCTAGCACAGATACGCAGTATTTT.

This clone has a single count. The chain combines TRBV9 with TRBJ1-6, with D perhaps matching TRBD1 (5 bases). Per the germline V gene, CDR1 is SGDLS and CDR2 is YYNGEE. With 4 bases removed from V and 5 bases from J, the gap between germline ends came to 19 bases. The CDR3 extends over 17 amino acids. DNA of the CDR3: TGTGCCAGCAGCCCCGCGGGGATGGTGGGGGATAATTCACCCCTCCACTTT. Residues: CASSPAGMVGDNSPLHF.